These T cell receptor beta chains were read from a single sample in a study of blood T cells in healthy people across ages. TCRdb re-called the 5' RACE reads with MiXCR, one entry per CDR3 protein. The repertoire holds under 2 million distinct CDR3 sequences, with roughly a third as singletons. Specimen: blood. The receptors here all came from a young woman in good health. The CDR3 runs from the conserved cysteine through the conserved F or W. D genes are given only for firm matches. Not every row has a clone size; where given, it reads once, few, many or a size class.

j_call v_call clone_size d_call cdr3_nt cdr3_aa
TRBJ1-2 TRBV5-1 few . TGCGCCAGCAGCTTGGCAGGGTCGGCTGGCTACACCTTC CASSLAGSAGYTF
TRBJ2-5 TRBV5-1 many . TGCGCCAGCAGCTTGGGGACACACCAAGAGACCCAGTACTTC CASSLGTHQETQYF
TRBJ2-3 TRBV6-1 few TRBD2 TGTGCCAGCAGTGAAGTGGGGGGGGAAGATACGCAGTATTTT CASSEVGGEDTQYF
TRBJ2-3 TRBV9 few . TGTGCCAGCAGCGTGACCGGGGGGCGCACAGATACGCAGTATTTT CASSVTGGRTDTQYF
TRBJ2-1 TRBV7-2 few . TGTGCCAGCAGCTTAGGAGGTTTTCGACTGTTCAATGAGCAGTTCTTC CASSLGGFRLFNEQFF
TRBJ2-1 TRBV25-1 . TRBD2 TGTGCCAGCCTGGGGGGACTAGGAGGACATGAGCAGTTCTTC CASLGGLGGHEQFF
TRBJ2-7 TRBV9 . TRBD2 TGTGCCAGCACCAACCCTAGCGGGGCCTACGAGCAGTACTTC CASTNPSGAYEQYF
TRBJ2-7 TRBV28 . TRBD2 TGTGCCAGCGCGGGGACTAGCGGGAGCCACGAGCAGTACTTC CASAGTSGSHEQYF
TRBJ2-5 TRBV5-1 . . TGCGCCAGCAGCTTGGAAGGGGCAGAGGGGGAGCAGTACTTC CASSLEGAEGEQYF
TRBJ1-2 TRBV7-9 . TRBD1 TGTGCCAGCAGCGAAAAAGGGACAGCTGGCTACACCTTC CASSEKGTAGYTF
TRBJ2-3 TRBV27 . TRBD1 TGTGCCAGCAGGCTGACAGGGACGGTCACAGATACGCAGTATTTT CASRLTGTVTDTQYF
TRBJ2-7 TRBV7-9 few . TGTGCCAGCAGCTTCGAGGTCCGAGCCGAGCAGTACTTC CASSFEVRAEQYF
TRBJ2-3 TRBV20-1 . TRBD2 TGCAGTGCTAGTTCGGCGGGGGGGCCTTTAGATACGCAGTATTTT CSASSAGGPLDTQYF
TRBJ2-1 TRBV7-2 many TRBD1 TGTGCCAGCAGCCCTTGGGACAGCCTTTTCAATGAGCAGTTCTTC CASSPWDSLFNEQFF
TRBJ2-5 TRBV5-1 . . TGCGCCAGCAGCTTGATAGTTGGGCGGCAGCAAGAGACCCAGTACTTC CASSLIVGRQQETQYF
TRBJ2-1 TRBV2 . . TGTGCCAGCACAGGGGAACGAGGCAATGAGCAGTTCTTC CASTGERGNEQFF
TRBJ2-7 TRBV5-5 . . TGTGCCAGCAGCTTGGAGGCAGTAAATTCCTACGAGCAGTACTTC CASSLEAVNSYEQYF
TRBJ2-7 TRBV20-1 many . TGCAGTGCTACGCACGCGTACGAGCAGTACTTC CSATHAYEQYF
TRBJ2-7 TRBV20-1 few TRBD2 TGCAGTGCTAGTAAACTAGCGGAGGGCTACGAGCAGTACTTC CSASKLAEGYEQYF
TRBJ2-3 TRBV6-5 few TRBD1 TGTGCCAGCAGTGGGTCAGGGGGCAATGCGCAGTATTTT CASSGSGGNAQYF
TRBJ2-1 TRBV6-2/TRBV6-3 . TRBD2 TGTGCCAGCAGAACTTCGGAGCGCGGGAGGGCCAACTACAATGAGCAGTTCTTC CASRTSERGRANYNEQFF
TRBJ1-2 TRBV7-3 . TRBD1 TGTGCCAGCAGCTCCGGACAGGGCCCCTATGGCTACACCTTC CASSSGQGPYGYTF